The entry below gives a single T cell receptor beta chain sequence along with its context. This CDR3 comprises 13 residues. V was pared by 4 bases and J by 4 bases, with 10 bases between. Germline V CDR1 and CDR2: LNHDA, SQIVND (reference sequence). The data were obtained in a study of shared clonotypes between healthy human individuals. The assay was carried out at the deep level. The sequencing of unsorted PBMC DNA took place on ten immunoSEQ deep assay plates. TCRdb's copy holds only in-frame clones and misses some; the assay was immunoSEQ multiplex PCR. There are under 600,000 clones in the sample; around three quarters occur only once, and around 12% lies in the top ten. The study used 100 million or so PBMCs per unsorted sample for genomic DNA.

The rearrangement uses TRBV19 and TRBJ1-1; the D is unclear. The sample taken for sequencing was PBMCs. This TCR came from a woman aged 40 to 50 in good health. Some clones in this sample may be carry-over from other donors' samples. The CDR3 DNA is TGTGCCAGTAGTACCGGTTCGGGCACTGAAGCTTTCTTT. Translation: CASSTGSGTEAFF.